The next 32 T cell receptor beta chains were all read from a single sample in a study of blood T cells in healthy people across ages. A second roughly 7 to 11 cycle PCR used barcoded and J-beta primers. MiXCR, applied by TCRdb to the 5' RACE reads, yields one record per CDR3 protein. The sample holds hundreds of thousands of distinct CDR3 sequences, 40% to 65% seen once. Material for sequencing was blood. The receptors were sampled from a woman at least 80 years old in good health.

This clonotype has at least ten counts. This sequence joins TRBV15 and TRBJ1-5; D is uncertain. The length of the CDR3 is 14 residues. V lost 4 bases and J lost 0, with 7 bases in between. Per the germline V gene, CDR1 is LNHNV and CDR2 is YYDKDF (reference sequence). CDR3 loop: CATSTINSNQPQHF. For the CDR3, the DNA is TGTGCCACCAGCACGATCAATAGCAATCAGCCCCAGCATTTT.

The V call is TRBV25-1, the J call TRBJ1-5; a weak D match, TRBD1 (5 bases). Per germline, CDR1 MGHDK and CDR2 SYGVNS. The CDR3 extends over 14 amino acids. Trimming shortened V by 2 bases and J by 3 bases, and 8 bases separated the two germline ends. CDR3 coding DNA: TGTGCCAGCAGTGAAGGGGGATACAATCAGCCCCAGCATTTT. Translating it yields CASSEGGYNQPQHF.

This clonotype was seen repeatedly, ten times or more. The chain couples TRBV5-1 to TRBJ2-7; D not certain. The CDR3 has 14 amino acids. From germline, CDR1 is SGHRS and CDR2 YFSETQ. V was pared by 0 bases and J by 8 bases, with 15 bases between. The CDR3 reads CASSLAGQEYKQYF. The CDR3 DNA sequence: TGCGCCAGCAGCTTGGCAGGCCAGGAGTACAAGCAGTACTTC.

Of note for this clonotype: An end of the junction does not agree with germline; a read error may underlie this. The CDR3 DNA is TGCGGTGCTAGAGAGTCGGCGGGAGTTAGCACCGGGGAGCTGTTTTTT. Its translation: CGARESAGVSTGELFF. The chain carries TRBV20-1 and TRBJ2-2, with TRBD2 matching over 7 bases. CDR1 is DFQATT, CDR2 SNEGSKA, per germline (reference sequence). The length of the CDR3 is 16 residues.

This clonotype was observed a few times. The chain joins TRBV29-1 to TRBJ2-7; 7 nucleotides align to TRBD1. Germline assignment: CDR1 SQVTM and CDR2 ANQGSEA. Trimming took 5 bases from V and 6 from J; bases not matched to a gene: 4. The CDR3 is 11 residues long. The DNA of the CDR3 is TGCAGCGTTCGACAGGGATTCGAGCAGTACTTC. Residues: CSVRQGFEQYF.

The chain links TRBV10-2 to TRBJ1-6; no firm D call. Looked up from germline, CDR1 is WSHSY and CDR2 is SAAADI. Trimming removed 5 bases from V and 10 bases from J, with 12 bases in between. This CDR3 contains 13 residues. Here the CDR3 reads CASSIKGRSPLHF. CDR3 coding DNA: TGCGCCAGCAGTATAAAGGGAAGATCACCCCTCCACTTT.

A single count supports this clonotype. V is TRBV6-1 and J is TRBJ2-1; D possibly corresponds to TRBD2 (5 bases). V lost 2 bases and J 0 bases, leaving 14 bases between the germline ends. CDR1 and CDR2 (germline): MNHNS, SASEGT. CDR3 length equals 17 residues. The CDR3 DNA reads as TGTGCCAGCAGTGAATTTCTTGCGGGCGCCTCCTACAATGAGCAGTTCTTC. Translation: CASSEFLAGASYNEQFF.

The chain uses TRBV3-1 and TRBJ1-2, with a tentative D call TRBD1 (6 bases). Between the trimmed V and J ends, which lost 5 bases and 8 bases, there was a span of 9 bases. CDR3 length: 11 amino acids. Germline loops: CDR1 LGHDT, CDR2 YNNKEL (reference sequence). CDR3 DNA sequence: TGTGCCAGCAGCGCGGACAGAGGCTACACCTTC. Translation gives CASSADRGYTF.

The gene calls are TRBV10-3 and TRBJ1-2; 10 bases are shared with TRBD1. From germline, CDR1 is ENHRY and CDR2 SYGVKD. The CDR3 runs 17 residues. Trimming removed 6 bases from V and 2 bases from J; junction bases left unmatched: 12. The CDR3 nucleotides read TGTGCCATCAGCCTCCGGGACAGGGGCAGGGTAAACTATGGCTACACCTTC. Translation: CAISLRDRGRVNYGYTF.

CDR3 sequence reads: CASSLPSGGPYEQYF. The CDR3 bases are TGCGCCAGCAGCCTGCCCAGCGGGGGCCCCTACGAGCAGTACTTC. The rearrangement uses TRBV4-1 and TRBJ2-7; 8 nucleotides line up with TRBD2. This CDR3 region has 15 residues. Per germline, CDR1 MGHRA and CDR2 YSYEKL. V shed 4 bases and J 2 bases; nucleotides not matched to a gene: 7.

A word on this clonotype: Since a much larger clone is just one base distant, this may be a read error. The chain combines TRBV6-1 with TRBJ2-3; 8 nucleotides match TRBD1. The germline V gene encodes CDR1 MNHNS and CDR2 SASEGT. Germline trimming cut 4 bases from V and 0 bases from J; bases unmatched to any gene: 6. The CDR3 is 16 residues long. CDR3 DNA: TGTGCCAGCAGTGGGAGACAGGGGACGAGCACAGATACGCAGTATTTT. Translating it yields CASSGRQGTSTDTQYF.

V usage is TRBV28 and J usage is TRBJ2-1; D is undetermined. Germline CDR1 and CDR2: MDHEN and SYDVKM. Deletions cut 5 bases from V and 9 bases from J, with 17 bases between. The CDR3 has 14 amino acids. CDR3 sequence: CASSPPTPTVEQFF. The CDR3 nucleotides read TGTGCCAGCAGTCCTCCGACTCCCACCGTTGAGCAGTTCTTC.

This clonotype was detected many times. J is TRBJ2-4 and V is TRBV5-1, with D perhaps matching TRBD2 (6 bases). The CDR3 covers 15 residues. V lost 0 bases to trimming and J lost 5 bases, with 12 bases between them. Germline V lookup: CDR1 SGHRS, CDR2 YFSETQ. In DNA form, the CDR3 reads TGCGCCAGCAGCTTGGCCATCAGCGGGCAAAACATTCAGTACTTC. It encodes CASSLAISGQNIQYF. The whole variable domain, remainder taken from reference TRBV5-1 and TRBJ2-4, is KAGVTQTPRYLIKTRGQQVTLSCSPISGHRSVSWYQQTPGQGLQFLFEYFSETQRNKGNFPGRFSGRQFSNSRSEMNVSTLELGDSALYLCASSLAISGQNIQYFGAGTRLSVL.

The gene calls are TRBV29-1 and TRBJ1-5, with 8 bases aligning to TRBD1. Per germline, CDR1 SQVTM and CDR2 ANQGSEA. The V and J ends lost 4 bases and 4 bases, in that order; junction bases with no gene match: 3. The CDR3 is 13 residues long. The CDR3 here is CSVGDRPNQPQHF. In DNA, the CDR3 is TGCAGCGTTGGGGACAGGCCAAATCAGCCCCAGCATTTT. Supplemented by reference TRBV29-1 and TRBJ1-5, the full variable domain reads SAVISQKPSRDICQRGTSLTIQCQVDSQVTMMFWYRQQPGQSLTLIATANQGSEATYESGFVIDKFPISRPNLTFSTLTVSNMSPEDSSIYLCSVGDRPNQPQHFGDGTRLSIL.

About this clonotype: A much larger clone lies one base from this, so it may be a read error. The rearrangement links TRBV10-3 to TRBJ1-4; 7 bases are a match to TRBD1. The V gene end was trimmed by 6 bases and the J gene end by 5 bases; junction bases not matched to a gene: 9. In germline, CDR1 is ENHRY, CDR2 SYGVKD. The length of the CDR3 is 15 residues. CDR3 region: CAISQQGSGNEKLFF. DNA of the CDR3: TGTGCCATCAGCCAACAGGGGTCGGGGAATGAAAAACTGTTTTTT.

J is TRBJ1-2 and V is TRBV20-1; D is unresolved. The germline V gene encodes CDR1 DFQATT and CDR2 SNEGSKA (reference sequence). The CDR3 has 10 residues. The V end lost 1 base, the J end lost 8 bases, and 5 bases lay between the germline ends. The CDR3 spells CSARVQGYTF. The CDR3 DNA reads TGCAGTGCTAGAGTTCAAGGCTACACCTTC.

The rearrangement uses TRBV28 and TRBJ1-5; D not resolved. Deletions cut 10 bases from V and 7 bases from J, with 14 bases between. Germline CDR1 and CDR2: MDHEN and SYDVKM. The CDR3 is 12 residues long. The CDR3 reads CATREENQPQHF. CDR3 coding DNA: TGTGCCACCCGGGAGGAAAACCAGCCCCAGCATTTT.

This clonotype was detected many times. The V call is TRBV6-6, the J call TRBJ2-7; no definite D call. Looked up from germline, CDR1 is MNHNY and CDR2 is SVGAGI (reference sequence). The CDR3 contains 12 residues. V lost 0 bases and J lost 7, with 7 bases in between. This CDR3 reads CASSYSSGEQYF. CDR3 in DNA: TGTGCCAGCAGTTACTCCAGTGGGGAGCAGTACTTC.

The V call is TRBV14, the J call TRBJ2-5; either TRBD1 or TRBD2 may supply D (5 bases each). This CDR3 comprises 15 residues. V was shortened by 4 bases and J by 1 base, with 13 bases between the two germline ends. Germline loops: CDR1 SGHDN, CDR2 FVKESK. CDR3 sequence reads: CASSPGRWLQETQYF. DNA of the CDR3: TGTGCCAGCAGCCCGGGACGGTGGCTCCAAGAGACCCAGTACTTC.

The rearrangement uses TRBV20-1 and TRBJ1-5; TRBD1 matches 10 bases. Germline V CDR1 and CDR2: DFQATT, SNEGSKA (reference sequence). After removal of 6 bases from V and 6 bases from J, the junction contained 11 bases not matched to a gene. The CDR3 length is 15 residues. For the CDR3, the DNA is TGCAGTGCATCCTCTGGAGGGACAGGGGCTCAGCCCCAGCATTTT. Its translation: CSASSGGTGAQPQHF.

Notes on this clonotype: Possible read error: a much larger clone is one base away. The rearrangement links TRBV10-1 to TRBJ2-1, with TRBD2 matching 8 bases. The CDR3 contains 15 residues. Germline V gene lookup returns CDR1 WNHNN and CDR2 SYGVQD (reference sequence). The CDR3 DNA reads as TGCGCCAACAGTACTTCTAGCGGGCCCAACAATGAGCAGTTCTTC. Amino acid sequence: CANSTSSGPNNEQFF.

J is TRBJ2-7 and V is TRBV12-3 or TRBV12-4; 9 nucleotides agree with TRBD1. The trim removed 6 bases at V and 0 bases at J, leaving 3 bases unmatched. The CDR3 spans 14 residues. CDR3 sequence reads: CASRRQGGSYEQYF. The CDR3 nucleotides read TGTGCCAGCAGGCGACAGGGGGGCTCCTACGAGCAGTACTTC.

The chain uses TRBV11-1 and TRBJ2-3; D not certain. The CDR3 spans 14 residues. V was cut by 2 bases and J by 7 bases, with 13 bases left in between. Germline V CDR1 and CDR2: SGHAT, FQDESV (reference sequence). For the CDR3, the DNA is TGTGCCAGCAGCTTAAAGGAATTGGGGAATACGCAGTATTTT. Encoded protein: CASSLKELGNTQYF.

CDR3 in amino acids: CASSVGQRGAGYTF. CDR3 DNA: TGTGCCAGCAGCGTTGGTCAGCGAGGGGCTGGCTACACCTTC. The chain employs TRBV7-9 and TRBJ1-2; tentatively, D is TRBD1 (5 bases). Per germline, CDR1 SEHNR and CDR2 FQNEAQ (reference sequence). The CDR3 has 14 amino acids. Deletions cut 5 bases from V and 7 bases from J, with 17 bases between. The full variable domain, rest sourced from reference TRBV7-9 and TRBJ1-2, is DTGVSQNPRHKITKRGQNVTFRCDPISEHNRLYWYRQTLGQGPEFLTYFQNEAQLEKSRLLSDRFSAERPKGSFSTLEIQRTEQGDSAMYLCASSVGQRGAGYTFGSGTRLTVV.

The DNA for the CDR3 is TGTGCCAGCAGTTCAGTAGAGGCCGCAACTAATGAAAAACTGTTTTTT. The encoded protein is CASSSVEAATNEKLFF. The chain carries TRBV12-3 or TRBV12-4 and TRBJ1-4; unclear D gene. Trimming took off 4 bases at V and 0 bases at J, with 12 bases between the two ends. The CDR3 extends over 16 amino acids.

The rearrangement joins TRBV7-2 to TRBJ1-1, with D hard to call. Between the trimmed V and J ends, which lost 6 bases and 4 bases, there was a span of 9 bases. The CDR3 runs to 12 residues. The germline V gene has CDR1 SGHTA and CDR2 FQGNSA. CDR3 sequence reads: CASRSGITEAFF. CDR3 bases: TGTGCCAGCAGGAGTGGGATCACTGAAGCTTTCTTT.

This chain joins TRBV3-1 and TRBJ2-4; TRBD1 is a possible D gene (6 bases). The assigned J gene may be wrong: the sequence end matches TRBJ2-7 better. This CDR3 is 13 amino acids long. Germline CDR1 is LGHDT and CDR2 is YNNKEL (reference sequence). Here the CDR3 DNA reads TGTGCCAGCAGCGGCAGGGGTATCCGCGAGCAGTACTTC. It translates to CASSGRGIREQYF.

This sequence joins TRBV20-1 and TRBJ2-7; D is undetermined. The J call is uncertain, as TRBJ2-4 better fits the DNA end. CDR1 and CDR2 from the germline V gene are DFQATT and SNEGSKA (reference sequence). The CDR3 runs 12 residues. CDR3 residues: CSASLLSGIQYF. The DNA of the CDR3 is TGCAGTGCTAGCCTTTTGTCGGGCATTCAGTACTTC.

In this sample, this clonotype turned up once. A much more abundant neighbour one base away suggests this may be a read error. V and J are TRBV9 and TRBJ2-7, with 9 bases aligning to TRBD2. The CDR3 extends over 16 amino acids. Trimming cost V 0 bases and J 7 bases; bases outside gene matches: 11. Germline V CDR1 and CDR2: SGDLS, YYNGEE. CDR3 sequence (DNA): TGTGCCAGCAGCGTAGCAGGCGGGAGGGCCCACGATGAGCAGTACTTC. Translation: CASSVAGGRAHDEQYF.

This clonotype was picked up a small number of times. The chain employs TRBV10-2 and TRBJ1-1; D remains ambiguous. Per germline, CDR1 WSHSY and CDR2 SAAADI. The CDR3 has 13 amino acids. V lost 4 bases to trimming and J lost 5 bases, with 11 bases between them. The CDR3 DNA is TGCGCCAGCAGTGTTCGAACGGGGACTGAAGCTTTCTTT. Protein: CASSVRTGTEAFF.

This clonotype was recorded many times. The rearrangement uses TRBV7-3 and TRBJ2-1; 8 bases fit TRBD1. Per the germline V gene, CDR1 is SGHTA and CDR2 is FQGTGA. The CDR3 contains 15 residues. V shed 6 bases and J 1 base; nucleotides not matched to a gene: 5. The CDR3 DNA reads TGTGCCAGCAGTTACCAGGGGGCATCCTACAATGAGCAGTTCTTC. It is translated as CASSYQGASYNEQFF.

The rearrangement uses TRBV12-3 or TRBV12-4 and TRBJ2-7; D unresolved. This CDR3 contains 13 residues. V lost 3 bases and J 4 bases, leaving 10 bases between the germline ends. The CDR3 protein is CASSLRLVYEQYF. For the CDR3, the DNA is TGTGCCAGCAGTTTGAGGCTGGTTTACGAGCAGTACTTC.